The 32 T cell receptor beta chains given below trace back to one sample, sequenced in a study of blood T cell repertoires in COVID-19. TCRdb keeps only in-frame clones here, not all; method: immunoSEQ multiplex PCR. Here the sample spans roughly 180,000 clones, 60% to 85% being singletons. Material: peripheral blood. The receptors were gathered from an older woman with COVID-19, enrolled during active disease.

V usage is TRBV6-6 and J usage is TRBJ1-3, with 9 bases that match TRBD1. This CDR3 has 17 residues. Per germline, CDR1 MNHNY and CDR2 SVGAGI (reference sequence). V gave up 5 bases and J gave up 4 bases; unmatched junction bases: 12. The CDR3 region has the DNA TGTGCCAGCAGTCAGCTCCGACAGGGGGTCGGGGGAAACACCATATATTTT. Translation gives CASSQLRQGVGGNTIYF.

This chain connects TRBV5-5 to TRBJ2-1; the D is unclear. This CDR3 contains 14 residues. With 2 bases removed from V and 1 base from J, the gap between germline ends came to 7 bases. The germline V gene encodes CDR1 SGHKS and CDR2 YYEKEE (reference sequence). In DNA, the CDR3 is TGTGCCAGCAGCTTCAGTTCTTCCTACAATGAGCAGTTCTTC. Amino acids: CASSFSSSYNEQFF. The whole variable domain, filled in from reference TRBV5-5 and TRBJ2-1, reads DAGVTQSPTHLIKTRGQQVTLRCSPISGHKSVSWYQQVLGQGPQFIFQYYEKEERGRGNFPDRFSARQFPNYSSELNVNALLLGDSALYLCASSFSSSYNEQFFGPGTRLTVL.

This chain joins TRBV19 and TRBJ2-1; 10 nucleotides align to TRBD2. CDR3 length equals 15 residues. CDR1 and CDR2 from the germline V gene are LNHDA and SQIVND (reference sequence). Trimming took 8 bases from V and 5 from J; bases not matched to a gene: 9. In DNA, the CDR3 is TGTGCCAGTCGACTAGCGGGTGGTTTCCACAATGAGCAGTTCTTC. Protein sequence: CASRLAGGFHNEQFF. The whole variable domain, remainder taken from reference TRBV19 and TRBJ2-1, is DGGITQSPKYLFRKEGQNVTLSCEQNLNHDAMYWYRQDPGQGLRLIYYSQIVNDFQKGDIAEGYSVSREKKESFPLTVTSAQKNPTAFYLCASRLAGGFHNEQFFGPGTRLTVL.

The table lists this clone with a count of one. This chain links TRBV24-1 with TRBJ1-3; no reliable D call. V gave up 6 bases and J gave up 1 base, with 3 bases separating them. This CDR3 contains 12 residues. Germline CDR1 is KGHDR and CDR2 is SFDVKD. CDR3 protein: CATSRSGNTIYF. The CDR3 DNA reads as TGTGCCACCAGTCGTTCTGGAAACACCATATATTTT.

The rearrangement links TRBV9 to TRBJ2-1; D is perhaps TRBD2 (5 bases). CDR1 and CDR2 from the germline V gene are SGDLS and YYNGEE. The V and J ends lost 3 bases and 0 bases respectively, with 10 bases between them. CDR3 length equals 15 residues. CDR3 nucleotides: TGTGCCAGCAGCGGGAGGTCAAGCTCCTACAATGAGCAGTTCTTC. Encoded protein: CASSGRSSSYNEQFF. Supplemented by reference TRBV9 and TRBJ2-1, the full variable domain reads DSGVTQTPKHLITATGQRVTLRCSPRSGDLSVYWYQQSLDQGLQFLIQYYNGEERAKGNILERFSAQQFPDLHSELNLSSLELGDSALYFCASSGRSSSYNEQFFGPGTRLTVL.

The rearrangement links TRBV19 to TRBJ2-5, with D possibly matching TRBD2 (7 bases). Germline values: CDR1 LNHDA, CDR2 SQIVND (reference sequence). Trimming left V 5 bases short and J 7 bases short, with 20 bases between. The length of the CDR3 is 15 residues. The CDR3 nucleotides are TGTGCCAGTAGTCCCCGGACAGAGCCGGGGGGGACCCAGTACTTC. Amino acid sequence: CASSPRTEPGGTQYF.

This chain connects TRBV10-3 to TRBJ2-4; TRBD1 agrees at 9 bases. Trimming removed 5 bases from V and 5 bases from J; junction bases left unmatched: 4. The CDR3 is 14 residues long. Germline values: CDR1 ENHRY, CDR2 SYGVKD. CDR3 region: CAISLGQGQNIQYF. The CDR3 DNA reads TGTGCCATCAGTCTGGGACAGGGCCAAAACATTCAGTACTTC.

This clone came up once. The genes are TRBV7-6 and TRBJ2-7; 7 positions match TRBD1. Germline CDR1 is SGHVS and CDR2 is FNYEAQ. The CDR3 is 15 amino acids. V lost 5 bases and J lost 5; bases outside the gene matches: 12. CDR3 region: CASSPTGRKWDEQYF. The CDR3 DNA sequence: TGTGCCAGCAGCCCGACAGGGAGAAAGTGGGACGAGCAGTACTTC.

V usage is TRBV18 and J usage is TRBJ2-6; TRBD1 matches at 7 bases. Trimming took 6 bases from V and 0 from J; bases not matched to a gene: 11. The CDR3 extends over 18 amino acids. Looked up from germline, CDR1 is KGHSH and CDR2 is LQKENI. DNA of the CDR3: TGTGCCAGCTCTTATTTTAAGACAGGGAGCTCTGGGGCCAACGTCCTGACTTTC. It yields the protein CASSYFKTGSSGANVLTF.

J is TRBJ2-3 and V is TRBV19, with 7 nucleotides matching TRBD1. V shed 3 bases and J 1 base; nucleotides not matched to a gene: 4. CDR3 size: 15 residues. Per germline, CDR1 LNHDA and CDR2 SQIVND (reference sequence). This CDR3 is CASSITTGGTDTQYF. The CDR3 DNA is TGTGCCAGTAGTATTACTACAGGGGGCACAGATACGCAGTATTTT.

The rearrangement joins TRBV10-3 to TRBJ1-5; possible D gene TRBD1, 6 bases. The ends were cut back, 0 bases at V and 4 bases at J, with 22 bases in the middle. Germline V gene data show CDR1 as ENHRY and CDR2 as SYGVKD. This CDR3 is built from 19 residues. CDR3 DNA: TGTGCCATCAGTGAGTCCCATTCGTCGGGCAGGGGAGTAAATCAGCCCCAGCATTTT. Its protein product is CAISESHSSGRGVNQPQHF.

The CDR3 region has the DNA TGCAGCGTTGGGCGAGCGGTGAGCACAGATACGCAGTATTTT. The encoded protein is CSVGRAVSTDTQYF. The J gene is TRBJ2-3, the V gene TRBV29-1; D might be TRBD2 (5 bases). CDR3 size: 14 residues. Germline assignment: CDR1 SQVTM and CDR2 ANQGSEA. The V end was cut by 4 bases, the J end by 0 bases, with 11 bases between.

The rearrangement links TRBV27 to TRBJ1-4; 7 nucleotides agree with TRBD1. CDR1 and CDR2 from the germline V gene are MNHEY and SMNVEV (reference sequence). The CDR3 is 14 amino acids. V shed 8 bases, J shed 5 bases, and the junction held 8 bases outside the gene matches. In DNA, the CDR3 is TGTGCCAGCGGAATTACAGGGGTGAATGAAAAACTGTTTTTT. It is translated as CASGITGVNEKLFF.

As DNA, the CDR3 is TGTGCCAGCAGCTCTAGAGGGCCGGGGGGCAGGGCAGGCTACGAGCAGTACGTC. Its protein is CASSSRGPGGRAGYEQYV. V gene TRBV21-1 combines with J gene TRBJ2-7; TRBD2, as called in the table, went unchecked against the DNA. TRBV21-1 is a known pseudogene. CDR3 size: 18 residues.

The CDR3 loop reads CASSEWEYEQYF. The CDR3 nucleotides read TGTGCCAGCAGTGAGTGGGAGTACGAGCAGTACTTC. The chain links TRBV2 to TRBJ2-7, with TRBD2 as a possible D gene (5 bases). The CDR3 is 12 residues long. Germline assignment: CDR1 SNHLY and CDR2 FYNNEI. V was shortened by 3 bases and J by 4 bases, with 7 bases between the two germline ends.

The chain employs TRBV20-1 and TRBJ2-7; weak D call: TRBD1 (5 bases). This CDR3 comprises 13 residues. Trimming stripped 3 bases from V and 2 bases from J, with 11 bases between. Germline CDR1 DFQATT, CDR2 SNEGSKA (reference sequence). In nucleotides, the CDR3 is TGCAGTGCTAGTACCCCAGGGCCCTACGAGCAGTACTTC. Protein: CSASTPGPYEQYF.

The CDR3 nucleotides are TGTGCCAGCAGTGAGGATTACTCCTACAATGAGCAGTTCTTC. This gives the protein CASSEDYSYNEQFF. The gene calls are TRBV6-6 and TRBJ2-1; D uncertain. This CDR3 has 14 amino acids. Germline lookup yields CDR1 MNHNY and CDR2 SVGAGI (reference sequence). The V end lost 5 bases, the J end lost 0 bases, and 8 bases lay between the germline ends.

V gene TRBV29-1 combines with J gene TRBJ1-2; 7 bases are a match to TRBD1. The germline V gene encodes CDR1 SQVTM and CDR2 ANQGSEA. The CDR3 extends over 13 amino acids. V gave up 7 bases and J gave up 4 bases; unmatched junction bases: 9. The CDR3 spells CSAGTVGPYGYTF. As DNA, the CDR3 is TGCAGCGCAGGGACAGTCGGACCCTATGGCTACACCTTC.

The chain links TRBV18 to TRBJ2-2, with 7 bases identical to TRBD1. CDR3 length: 15 residues. Germline V gene data show CDR1 as KGHSH and CDR2 as LQKENI. V lost 2 bases and J lost 4; bases outside the gene matches: 4. The CDR3: CASSPGGQTTGELFF. The CDR3 DNA sequence: TGTGCCAGCTCACCAGGGGGACAGACCACCGGGGAGCTGTTTTTT.

The CDR3: CASSERGDPYNEQFF. CDR3 bases: TGTGCCAGCAGCGAGCGGGGGGACCCTTACAATGAGCAGTTCTTC. The chain recombines TRBV9 with TRBJ2-1, with TRBD2 matching over 9 bases. The V gene end was trimmed by 3 bases and the J gene end by 4 bases; junction bases not matched to a gene: 5. This CDR3 is 15 amino acids long. From germline, CDR1 is SGDLS and CDR2 YYNGEE.

The chain uses TRBV28 and TRBJ2-5; D call uncertain. This CDR3 has 10 residues. V lost 4 bases and J 14 bases, leaving 11 bases between the germline ends. Per germline, CDR1 MDHEN and CDR2 SYDVKM. This chain's CDR3 is CASSSRSVYF. The CDR3 DNA reads as TGTGCCAGCAGTTCTAGATCCGTATACTTC.

The chain carries TRBV23-1 and TRBJ2-7; 9 bases align to TRBD1. TRBV23-1 is identified as an open reading frame with a role that is uncertain. The ends lost 0 bases at V and 5 bases at J; junction bases unmatched: 14. CDR3 length: 18 amino acids. Here the CDR3 DNA reads TGCGCCAGCAGTCAATCGCACTCAACATTCCGGGACAGGGACGAGCAGTACGTC. Protein: CASSQSHSTFRDRDEQYV.

This clone was detected only a few times. The V call is TRBV19, the J call TRBJ2-3; 12 bases map to TRBD2. In germline, CDR1 is LNHDA, CDR2 SQIVND (reference sequence). V shed 5 bases and J 0 bases; nucleotides not matched to a gene: 9. This CDR3 region has 18 residues. CDR3 residues: CASSRTSGGSASTDTQYF. In DNA, the CDR3 is TGTGCCAGTAGTCGAACTAGCGGGGGGTCGGCGAGCACAGATACGCAGTATTTT.

This chain uses TRBV9 with TRBJ2-7; D is possibly TRBD2 (6 bases). The ends were cut back, 0 bases at V and 3 bases at J, with 19 bases in the middle. The germline CDR1 and CDR2 sequences are SGDLS and YYNGEE. The length of the CDR3 is 17 residues. This CDR3 is CASSVVKGGINVYEQYF. The DNA of the CDR3 is TGTGCCAGCAGCGTAGTAAAAGGAGGGATTAATGTCTACGAGCAGTACTTC.

V usage is TRBV24-1 and J usage is TRBJ2-1, with 7 bases fitting TRBD2. Germline V lookup: CDR1 KGHDR, CDR2 SFDVKD. The CDR3 sequence is 15 residues long. V shed 4 bases and J 2 bases; nucleotides not matched to a gene: 4. The CDR3 nucleotides read TGTGCCACCAGTGACCCGGGGGGTACCTACAATGAGCAGTTCTTC. This encodes CATSDPGGTYNEQFF.

The chain links TRBV11-1 to TRBJ1-1; the D is unclear. The ends were cut back, 0 bases at V and 1 base at J, with 3 bases in the middle. The CDR3 contains 13 residues. Germline assignment: CDR1 SGHAT and CDR2 FQDESV (reference sequence). The CDR3 nucleotides read TGTGCCAGCAGCTTAGCGCGGAACACTGAAGCTTTCTTT. Translated, it gives CASSLARNTEAFF.

The rearrangement links TRBV2 to TRBJ1-5; D gene unclear. Trimming took off 4 bases at V and 6 bases at J, with 13 bases between the two ends. This CDR3 has 14 residues. CDR1 is SNHLY, CDR2 FYNNEI, per germline. CDR3 loop: CASSAGLSGQPQHF. The CDR3 DNA reads as TGTGCCAGCAGTGCGGGATTAAGCGGTCAGCCCCAGCATTTT.

The V call is TRBV29-1, the J call TRBJ2-2, with 12 bases that match TRBD2. CDR3 length: 19 residues. After removal of 6 bases from V and 5 bases from J, the junction contained 19 bases not matched to a gene. The germline V gene encodes CDR1 SQVTM and CDR2 ANQGSEA. DNA of the CDR3: TGCAGCGTCGAGGACAGGGGGGCTAGCGGGAGGGCCGGTACCGGGGAGCTGTTTTTT. Encoded protein: CSVEDRGASGRAGTGELFF.

The chain has TRBV5-5 and TRBJ2-5; 7 nucleotides line up with TRBD2. The germline V gene has CDR1 SGHKS and CDR2 YYEKEE (reference sequence). Trimming cost V 3 bases and J 1 base; bases outside gene matches: 3. CDR3 size: 14 residues. The CDR3 is CASSWAGAQETQYF. The CDR3 nucleotides read TGTGCCAGCAGCTGGGCGGGAGCCCAAGAGACCCAGTACTTC.

The chain joins TRBV7-3 to TRBJ1-1; 8 bases are shared with TRBD1. V lost 5 bases and J lost 0; bases outside the gene matches: 5. Germline CDR1 SGHTA, CDR2 FQGTGA. The CDR3 has 15 amino acids. CDR3 amino acids: CASSTGTGLNTEAFF. The CDR3 region has the DNA TGTGCCAGCAGCACCGGGACAGGTCTGAACACTGAAGCTTTCTTT.

This clone was seen a handful of times. The chain links TRBV7-2 to TRBJ2-1; perhaps TRBD2 as D (5 bases). Germline CDR1 reads SGHTA; CDR2 reads FQGNSA. Trimming stripped 0 bases from V and 2 bases from J, with 11 bases between. The CDR3 runs 16 residues. CDR3 amino acids: CASSLASGATYNEQFF. Written as DNA, the CDR3 is TGTGCCAGCAGCTTAGCAAGCGGCGCGACCTACAATGAGCAGTTCTTC.

The rearrangement links TRBV19 to TRBJ2-2; D is unclear. Germline V gene lookup returns CDR1 LNHDA and CDR2 SQIVND (reference sequence). The germline V and J ends were trimmed by 1 base and 2 bases, with 11 bases remaining between them. The CDR3 is made up of 16 amino acids. The DNA for the CDR3 is TGTGCCAGTAGTATAGCAGGCAGCTTCAACACCGGGGAGCTGTTTTTT. Its protein product is CASSIAGSFNTGELFF. The entire variable domain, with the rest obtained from reference TRBV19 and TRBJ2-2, is as follows: DGGITQSPKYLFRKEGQNVTLSCEQNLNHDAMYWYRQDPGQGLRLIYYSQIVNDFQKGDIAEGYSVSREKKESFPLTVTSAQKNPTAFYLCASSIAGSFNTGELFFGEGSRLTVL.